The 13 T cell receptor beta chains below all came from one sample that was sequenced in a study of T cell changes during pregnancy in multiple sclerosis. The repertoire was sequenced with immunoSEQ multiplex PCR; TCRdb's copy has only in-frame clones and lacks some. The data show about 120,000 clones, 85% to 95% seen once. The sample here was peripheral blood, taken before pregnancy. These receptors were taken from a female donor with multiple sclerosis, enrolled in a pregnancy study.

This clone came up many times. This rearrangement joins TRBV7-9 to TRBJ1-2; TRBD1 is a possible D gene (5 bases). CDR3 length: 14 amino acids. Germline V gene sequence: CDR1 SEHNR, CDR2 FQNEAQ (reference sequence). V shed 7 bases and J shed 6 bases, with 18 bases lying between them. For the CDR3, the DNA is TGTGCCAGCACCCCTGGGACTTCTAGGGATGGCTACACCTTC. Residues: CASTPGTSRDGYTF. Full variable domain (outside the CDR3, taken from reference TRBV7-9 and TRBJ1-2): DTGVSQNPRHKITKRGQNVTFRCDPISEHNRLYWYRQTLGQGPEFLTYFQNEAQLEKSRLLSDRFSAERPKGSFSTLEIQRTEQGDSAMYLCASTPGTSRDGYTFGSGTRLTVV.

CDR3 sequence reads: CASSFTGVNEQFF. In DNA form, the CDR3 reads TGTGCCAGCAGCTTCACAGGGGTGAATGAGCAGTTCTTC. V and J are TRBV7-2 and TRBJ2-1, with 7 bases that match TRBD1. This CDR3 has 13 amino acids. Germline lookup yields CDR1 SGHTA and CDR2 FQGNSA. V was pared by 3 bases and J by 7 bases, with 3 bases of the junction left unmatched.

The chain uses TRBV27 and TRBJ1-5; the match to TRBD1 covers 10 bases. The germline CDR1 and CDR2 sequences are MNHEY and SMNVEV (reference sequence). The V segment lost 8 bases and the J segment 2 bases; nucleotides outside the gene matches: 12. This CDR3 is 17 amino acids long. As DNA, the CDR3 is TGTGCCAGCTCCTCCGACAGGGGGCTAAGAGGCAATCAGCCCCAGCATTTT. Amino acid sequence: CASSSDRGLRGNQPQHF.

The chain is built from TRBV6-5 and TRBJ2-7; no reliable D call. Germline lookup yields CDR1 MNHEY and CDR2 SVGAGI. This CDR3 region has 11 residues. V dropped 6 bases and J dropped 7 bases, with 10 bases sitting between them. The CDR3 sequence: CASSPRVEQYF. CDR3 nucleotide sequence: TGTGCCAGCAGCCCCCGAGTGGAGCAGTACTTC.

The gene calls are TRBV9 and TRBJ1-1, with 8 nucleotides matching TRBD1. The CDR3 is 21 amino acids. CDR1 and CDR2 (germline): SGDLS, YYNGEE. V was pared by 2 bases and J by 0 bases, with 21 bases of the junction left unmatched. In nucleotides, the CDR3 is TGTGCCAGCAGCGTCTCAAAGACCTTGGACAGGGCAGCCACCATGAACACTGAAGCTTTCTTT. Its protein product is CASSVSKTLDRAATMNTEAFF.

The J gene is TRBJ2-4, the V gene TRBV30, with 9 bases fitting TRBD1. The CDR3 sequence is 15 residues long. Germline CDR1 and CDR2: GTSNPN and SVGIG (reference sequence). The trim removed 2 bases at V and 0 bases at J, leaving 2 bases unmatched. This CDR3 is CAWSQDRGAKNIQYF. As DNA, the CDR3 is TGTGCCTGGAGTCAGGACAGGGGAGCCAAAAACATTCAGTACTTC.

Written as DNA, the CDR3 is TGCGCCAGCAGCGGCCGGGACAGGGGGCCCACAGATACGCAGTATTTT. Translating it yields CASSGRDRGPTDTQYF. The chain employs TRBV5-1 and TRBJ2-3; 12 bases match TRBD1. The germline gives CDR1 SGHRS, CDR2 YFSETQ. V gave up 4 bases and J gave up 2 bases; unmatched junction bases: 5. The CDR3 length is 16 residues.

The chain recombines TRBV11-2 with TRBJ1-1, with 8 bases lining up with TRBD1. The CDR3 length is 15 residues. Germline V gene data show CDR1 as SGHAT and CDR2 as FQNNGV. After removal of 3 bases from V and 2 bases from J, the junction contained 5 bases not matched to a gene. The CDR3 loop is CASSFTGQGNTEAFF. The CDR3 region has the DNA TGTGCCAGCAGCTTCACTGGACAGGGTAACACTGAAGCTTTCTTT.

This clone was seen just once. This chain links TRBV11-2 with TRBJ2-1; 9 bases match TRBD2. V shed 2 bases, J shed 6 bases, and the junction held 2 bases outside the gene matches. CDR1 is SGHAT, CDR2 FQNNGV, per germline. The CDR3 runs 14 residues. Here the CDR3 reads CASSLLRGGNEQFF. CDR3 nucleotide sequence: TGTGCCAGCAGCTTACTGCGGGGGGGCAATGAGCAGTTCTTC.

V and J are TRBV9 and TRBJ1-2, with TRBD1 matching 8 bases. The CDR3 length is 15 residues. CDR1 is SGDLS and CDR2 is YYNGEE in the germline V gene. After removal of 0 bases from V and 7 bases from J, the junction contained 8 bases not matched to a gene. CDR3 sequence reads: CASSVGSPDRGGYTF. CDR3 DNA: TGTGCCAGCAGCGTAGGTTCTCCCGACAGGGGTGGCTACACCTTC.

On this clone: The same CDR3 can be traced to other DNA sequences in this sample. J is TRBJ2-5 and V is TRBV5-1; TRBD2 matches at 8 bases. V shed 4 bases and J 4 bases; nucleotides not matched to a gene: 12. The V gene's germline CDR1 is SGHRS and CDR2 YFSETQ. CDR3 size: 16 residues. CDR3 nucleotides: TGCGCCAGCAGCCGAGGGTCGGGGGGGCAGTTAGAGACCCAGTACTTC. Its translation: CASSRGSGGQLETQYF.

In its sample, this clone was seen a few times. The CDR3 reads CASSGGTAGNTIYF. The CDR3 DNA reads as TGTGCCAGCAGTGGCGGGACGGCTGGAAACACCATATATTTT. This chain joins TRBV6-1 and TRBJ1-3, with D perhaps matching TRBD1 (5 bases). The V gene lost 4 bases and the J gene lost 2 bases, with 9 bases spanning the gap. Looked up from germline, CDR1 is MNHNS and CDR2 is SASEGT. The CDR3 sequence is 14 residues long.

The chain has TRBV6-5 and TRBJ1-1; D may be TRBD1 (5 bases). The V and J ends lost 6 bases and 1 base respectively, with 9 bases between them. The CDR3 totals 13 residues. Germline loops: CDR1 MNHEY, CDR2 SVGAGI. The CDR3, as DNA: TGTGCCAGCAGCCCAGGGCGGAACACTGAAGCTTTCTTT. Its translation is CASSPGRNTEAFF.